The 31 T cell receptor beta chains below were found in one sample sequenced in a study of T cells in Graves' hyperthyroidism and ophthalmopathy. RNA transcripts were the template for amplifying TCR beta CDR3 regions. The HTBI primer set drove a first-round RT-PCR of the TCR CDR3. MiXCR, applied by TCRdb to the multiplex PCR reads, yields one record per CDR3 protein. The profile shows roughly 240,000 distinct CDR3 sequences, approximately 16% of them singletons. Sequenced: blood. All receptors come from a woman younger than 30 with Graves' ophthalmopathy.

The chain links TRBV9 to TRBJ2-7, with 7 bases lining up with TRBD1. The germline V gene has CDR1 SGDLS and CDR2 YYNGEE. V gave up 0 bases and J gave up 2 bases; unmatched junction bases: 2. The CDR3 extends over 14 amino acids. CDR3 in DNA: TGTGCCAGCAGCGTAGAAGACAGGGCCTACGAGCAGTACTTC. As protein: CASSVEDRAYEQYF.

This clonotype was picked up many times. V usage is TRBV9 and J usage is TRBJ2-5; 10 bases are a match to TRBD2. V trimming: 4 bases; J trimming: 4 bases; junction bases outside the gene matches: 10. Germline assignment: CDR1 SGDLS and CDR2 YYNGEE. The CDR3 extends over 16 amino acids. This chain's CDR3 is CASSQGGLAVGETQYF. The CDR3 nucleotides are TGTGCCAGCAGCCAAGGTGGACTAGCGGTGGGAGAGACCCAGTACTTC.

The J gene is TRBJ1-3, the V gene TRBV11-3; TRBD1 is a possible D gene (5 bases). Trimming took off 1 base at V and 2 bases at J, with 6 bases between the two ends. The CDR3 spans 14 residues. In germline, CDR1 is SGHNT, CDR2 YENEEA. The CDR3: CASSLGTPGNTIYF. CDR3 nucleotides: TGTGCCAGCAGCTTAGGGACACCTGGAAACACCATATATTTT.

This clonotype was found many times. DNA of the CDR3: TGTGCCAGCGCGCTTGGGGGGCAAAAATACAATGAGCAGTTCTTC. It yields the protein CASALGGQKYNEQFF. The chain combines TRBV28 with TRBJ2-1; perhaps D is TRBD1 or TRBD2 (6 bases each). The CDR3 contains 15 residues. With 8 bases removed from V and 4 bases from J, the gap between germline ends came to 18 bases. Germline CDR1 MDHEN, CDR2 SYDVKM.

This clonotype was counted ten times or more. The rearrangement uses TRBV9 and TRBJ1-2; D might be TRBD1 (5 bases). Germline V lookup: CDR1 SGDLS, CDR2 YYNGEE. This CDR3 comprises 13 residues. V was trimmed by 4 bases and J by 4 bases, leaving 11 bases between them. CDR3 sequence reads: CASSQDSFYGYTF. CDR3 coding DNA: TGTGCCAGCAGCCAAGACAGCTTCTATGGCTACACCTTC.

This clonotype was counted many times. The chain joins TRBV6-1 to TRBJ2-7; D possibly uses TRBD1 or TRBD2 (5 bases each). V was clipped by 2 bases and J by 2 bases, with 13 bases between them. This CDR3 contains 15 residues. CDR1 is MNHNS and CDR2 is SASEGT in the germline V gene. The CDR3 coding sequence is TGTGCCAGCAGTGAAAGAGGGGACCCCGCCTACGAGCAGTACTTC. It encodes CASSERGDPAYEQYF.

This clonotype was found a few times. The chain recombines TRBV20-1 with TRBJ2-7; D is uncertain. V was shortened by 3 bases and J by 4 bases, with 13 bases between the two germline ends. Per germline, CDR1 DFQATT and CDR2 SNEGSKA (reference sequence). There are 13 residues in the CDR3. In DNA, the CDR3 is TGCAGTGCTAGTTGGTTGGCGGCTTACGAGCAGTACTTC. Translated, it gives CSASWLAAYEQYF.

This clonotype was seen at least ten times. The chain employs TRBV6-1 and TRBJ2-7, with D perhaps TRBD2 (6 bases). Trimming took off 1 base at V and 4 bases at J, with 17 bases between the two ends. The CDR3 consists of 16 residues. In germline, CDR1 is MNHNS, CDR2 SASEGT. The CDR3 here is CASSEDFGAGGYEQYF. The DNA for the CDR3 is TGTGCCAGCAGTGAAGACTTCGGGGCCGGAGGGTACGAGCAGTACTTC.

This clonotype appeared many times. V and J are TRBV28 and TRBJ2-7, with 7 bases lining up with TRBD1. Unmatched junction bases numbered 10, after V lost 5 bases and J lost 0 bases. The CDR3 is 16 amino acids. Germline lookup yields CDR1 MDHEN and CDR2 SYDVKM. The CDR3 DNA reads TGTGCCAGCAGTGACTCCGGGACAGCAAACTCCTACGAGCAGTACTTC. Translating it yields CASSDSGTANSYEQYF.

The sample holds many counts of this clonotype. The rearrangement uses TRBV6-2 or TRBV6-3 and TRBJ2-7, with 9 bases aligning to TRBD2. The CDR3 sequence is 15 residues long. Germline V gene sequence: CDR1 MNHEY, CDR2 SVGEGT. After removal of 2 bases from V and 4 bases from J, the junction contained 6 bases not matched to a gene. CDR3 loop: CASSYAGGSRYEQYF. The CDR3 DNA is TGTGCCAGCAGTTACGCGGGGGGGAGTCGTTACGAGCAGTACTTC.

The chain couples TRBV11-1 to TRBJ2-4; TRBD2 matches at 14 bases. The CDR3 has 15 amino acids. The J segment lost 14 bases and the V segment lost 3 bases, leaving 9 bases of the junction unmatched. From germline, CDR1 is SGHAT and CDR2 FQDESV (reference sequence). CDR3 DNA sequence: TGTGCCAGCAGCTTTAAGCCGACTAGCGGGAGGGGGGAGTACTTC. Translated, it gives CASSFKPTSGRGEYF.

A few counts support this clonotype. The V gene is TRBV7-9, the J gene TRBJ1-2; D is uncertain. Germline V gene lookup returns CDR1 SEHNR and CDR2 FQNEAQ (reference sequence). This CDR3 has 13 residues. The ends were cut back, 0 bases at V and 4 bases at J, with 6 bases in the middle. The CDR3 DNA sequence: TGTGCCAGCAGCTTAGCGGTGATCTATGGCTACACCTTC. Translating it yields CASSLAVIYGYTF.

This clonotype was seen at least ten times. V is TRBV9 and J is TRBJ2-7, with 9 bases fitting TRBD1. With V trimmed by 0 bases and J by 4 bases, 8 bases remained unmatched. CDR1 is SGDLS and CDR2 is YYNGEE in the germline V gene. The CDR3 contains 16 residues. The CDR3, as DNA: TGTGCCAGCAGCGTAGAAGCGGGACAGGGATTTTACGAGCAGTACTTC. Translated: CASSVEAGQGFYEQYF.

This clonotype was detected ten times or more. The chain's CDR3 is CASSQDRLAGNYNEQFF. CDR3 bases: TGTGCCAGCAGCCAAGATAGGCTAGCGGGAAACTACAATGAGCAGTTCTTC. This chain links TRBV3-1 with TRBJ2-1; 9 positions match TRBD2. Germline V gene data show CDR1 as LGHDT and CDR2 as YNNKEL (reference sequence). CDR3 length: 17 amino acids. J was trimmed by 3 bases and V by 0 bases; bases with no gene match: 6.

The chain couples TRBV11-2 to TRBJ2-2, with D tentatively TRBD1 (7 bases). The CDR3 consists of 14 residues. CDR1 and CDR2 (germline): SGHAT, FQNNGV. Trimming cost V 3 bases and J 4 bases, with 9 bases left between them. CDR3 DNA sequence: TGTGCCAGCAGCTTCCAGGGGGGCACCGGGGAGCTGTTTTTT. Translation: CASSFQGGTGELFF.

This clonotype has only a few counts. This sequence joins TRBV19 and TRBJ1-1, with TRBD1 matching over 8 bases. The CDR3 consists of 15 residues. V trimming: 6 bases; J trimming: 5 bases; junction bases outside the gene matches: 11. Germline V gene sequence: CDR1 LNHDA, CDR2 SQIVND (reference sequence). The CDR3, as DNA: TGTGCCAGTAGGGCCAAGCCAGGGGGCTATACTGAAGCTTTCTTT. Translating it yields CASRAKPGGYTEAFF.

This clonotype was found many times. The rearrangement uses TRBV20-1 and TRBJ2-7, with D uncertain. This CDR3 has 13 amino acids. The germline CDR1 and CDR2 sequences are DFQATT and SNEGSKA (reference sequence). Trimming took 5 bases from V and 5 from J, leaving 16 bases between them. This CDR3 is CSAGPPGLHEQYF. The DNA of the CDR3 is TGCAGTGCTGGTCCCCCTGGCCTCCACGAGCAGTACTTC.

This clonotype was observed many times. The rearrangement joins TRBV6-6 to TRBJ1-6; unclear D gene. Trimming shortened V by 0 bases and J by 7 bases, and 10 bases separated the two germline ends. Looked up from germline, CDR1 is MNHNY and CDR2 is SVGAGI (reference sequence). This CDR3 is built from 15 residues. The CDR3 sequence: CASSYSDVLNSPLHF. The CDR3, as DNA: TGTGCCAGCAGTTACTCGGACGTATTAAATTCACCCCTCCACTTT.

This clonotype appeared many times. V and J are TRBV5-1 and TRBJ2-5; the match to TRBD2 covers 7 bases. Losses at the gene ends were 5 bases for V and 4 bases for J; bases not matched to a gene: 5. Germline loops: CDR1 SGHRS, CDR2 YFSETQ. The CDR3 sequence is 13 residues long. This CDR3 is CASRGGGVETQYF. CDR3 in DNA: TGCGCCAGCAGAGGCGGGGGTGTAGAGACCCAGTACTTC. Drawing the rest from reference TRBV5-1 and TRBJ2-5, the complete variable domain is KAGVTQTPRYLIKTRGQQVTLSCSPISGHRSVSWYQQTPGQGLQFLFEYFSETQRNKGNFPGRFSGRQFSNSRSEMNVSTLELGDSALYLCASRGGGVETQYFGPGTRLLVL.

The rearrangement uses TRBV20-1 and TRBJ2-1; 7 bases align to TRBD2. With V trimmed by 0 bases and J by 8 bases, 4 bases remained unmatched. The CDR3 length is 13 residues. Germline lookup yields CDR1 DFQATT and CDR2 SNEGSKA (reference sequence). CDR3 amino acids: CSARDAGAYEQFF. The CDR3 region has the DNA TGCAGTGCTAGAGATGCGGGAGCCTATGAGCAGTTCTTC.

Many counts were recorded for this clonotype. The chain combines TRBV18 with TRBJ2-5; D uncertain. The germline CDR1 and CDR2 sequences are KGHSH and LQKENI. The V and J ends lost 3 bases and 4 bases respectively, with 9 bases between them. There are 13 residues in the CDR3. CDR3 DNA: TGTGCCAGCTCACCTTCGCAAAGAGAGACCCAGTACTTC. Residues: CASSPSQRETQYF.

At least ten counts were recorded for this clonotype. The chain links TRBV28 to TRBJ1-1; D is ambiguous. This CDR3 spans 12 amino acids. V was shortened by 6 bases and J by 5 bases, with 10 bases between the two germline ends. Germline values: CDR1 MDHEN, CDR2 SYDVKM. The CDR3 DNA follows: TGTGCCAGCAGCCTGACATGGACTGAAGCTTTCTTT. It codes for CASSLTWTEAFF.

This clonotype was counted at least ten times. The chain joins TRBV27 to TRBJ2-6; 7 bases are a match to TRBD1. Looked up from germline, CDR1 is MNHEY and CDR2 is SMNVEV (reference sequence). This CDR3 has 19 residues. Germline trimming cut 4 bases from V and 0 bases from J; bases unmatched to any gene: 12. The CDR3 loop reads CASSSTPGTVISGANVLTF. CDR3 nucleotides: TGTGCCAGCAGTTCAACCCCCGGGACAGTGATCTCTGGGGCCAACGTCCTGACTTTC.

This clonotype occurred many times. The chain has TRBV6-1 and TRBJ1-1; TRBD1 aligns across 8 bases. Germline CDR1 MNHNS, CDR2 SASEGT. Trimming at V came to 6 bases and at J to 5 bases, leaving 11 bases not matched to a gene. The CDR3 loop spans 15 amino acids. The CDR3 reads CASRDRVILQTEAFF. Written as DNA, the CDR3 is TGTGCCAGCAGGGACAGGGTTATCCTCCAGACTGAAGCTTTCTTT.

This clonotype has just a few counts. This rearrangement joins TRBV19 to TRBJ2-4; TRBD2 matches 7 bases. The germline CDR1 and CDR2 sequences are LNHDA and SQIVND (reference sequence). The V segment lost 5 bases and the J segment 0 bases; nucleotides outside the gene matches: 4. CDR3 length: 15 residues. The CDR3 protein is CASSGGDLAKNIQYF. CDR3 coding DNA: TGTGCCAGTAGTGGGGGGGATCTAGCCAAAAACATTCAGTACTTC.

V and J are TRBV19 and TRBJ2-3, with 10 nucleotides matching TRBD2. This CDR3 has 18 residues. The V gene end was trimmed by 1 base and the J gene end by 2 bases; junction bases not matched to a gene: 9. CDR1 and CDR2 (germline): LNHDA, SQIVND (reference sequence). Written as DNA, the CDR3 is TGTGCCAGTAGTATAGCCCCGATAGCGGGAGGCCCCACAGATACGCAGTATTTT. Its protein is CASSIAPIAGGPTDTQYF.

The V gene is TRBV6-8, the J gene TRBJ2-7; 14 bases map to TRBD2. The junction had 8 bases not matched to a gene; V was cut back by 6 bases and J by 7 bases. From germline, CDR1 is MNHGY and CDR2 SAAAGT. The CDR3 consists of 15 residues. The CDR3 region has the DNA TGTGCCAGCAGGAAGACTAGCGGGAGGGCAGGGGAGCAGTACTTC. Translation: CASRKTSGRAGEQYF.

This clonotype was counted ten times or more. The gene calls are TRBV15 and TRBJ2-7, with D tentatively TRBD1 or TRBD2 (6 bases each). Germline V gene sequence: CDR1 LNHNV, CDR2 YYDKDF (reference sequence). The CDR3 length is 15 residues. Trimming took off 2 bases at V and 3 bases at J, with 14 bases between the two ends. The DNA of the CDR3 is TGTGCCACCAGCAGAACGCGGGACATCCTCTACGAGCAGTACTTC. Translating gives CATSRTRDILYEQYF. Together with reference TRBV15 and TRBJ2-7, the CDR3 gives the full variable domain: DAMVIQNPRYQVTQFGKPVTLSCSQTLNHNVMYWYQQKSSQAPKLLFHYYDKDFNNEADTPDNFQSRRPNTSFCFLDIRSPGLGDTAMYLCATSRTRDILYEQYFGPGTRLTVT.

Comment on this clonotype: A much more abundant neighbour one base away suggests this may be a read error. The rearrangement uses TRBV9 and TRBJ2-2; D unclear. The CDR3 totals 15 residues. V was trimmed by 4 bases and J by 4 bases, leaving 14 bases between them. Germline V gene lookup returns CDR1 SGDLS and CDR2 YYNGEE. The CDR3 reads CASSPRLASTGELFF. Written as DNA, the CDR3 is TGTGCCAGCAGCCCTCGACTTGCGAGCACCGGGGAGCTGTTTTTT.

This clonotype was seen repeatedly, ten times or more. The chain uses TRBV28 and TRBJ2-2; D remains ambiguous. The V gene lost 4 bases and the J gene lost 0 bases, with 12 bases spanning the gap. The germline V gene has CDR1 MDHEN and CDR2 SYDVKM. The CDR3 covers 16 residues. The CDR3 sequence: CASSSPAGPNTGELFF. In DNA form, the CDR3 reads TGTGCCAGCAGTTCCCCCGCCGGCCCGAACACCGGGGAGCTGTTTTTT.

This clonotype was found many times. This sequence joins TRBV7-2 and TRBJ2-5; 7 nucleotides match TRBD2. The V gene's germline CDR1 is SGHTA and CDR2 FQGNSA. This CDR3 is 13 amino acids long. J was trimmed by 9 bases and V by 4 bases; bases with no gene match: 8. The CDR3 region has the DNA TGTGCCAGCAGCTCTCATCAGGCGGGGGCCCAGTACTTC. Encoded protein: CASSSHQAGAQYF.